Each of the 9 T cell receptor delta chains below was sequenced from the same sample in a study of gamma delta lymphoproliferative disorders and STAT genes. The receptor sequences were amplified from genomic DNA of peripheral blood mononuclear cells. TCRdb reanalyzed the multiplex PCR reads using CATT. Among about 3,100 delta-chain clones listed, more than 0.95% were seen once. What was sequenced was blood. The receptors here all came from a human donor in good health.

This clone appeared a few times. A read error is likely here: a far larger clone is one base away. Other DNA sequences in the same sample also yield this CDR3. The genes are TRDV2 and TRDJ1; 13 bases map to TRDD3. This CDR3 is built from 20 residues. In germline, CDR1 is GEAIGNYY, CDR2 EKD. The junction had 17 bases not matched to a gene; V was cut back by 3 bases and J by 2 bases. The CDR3 region is CACDDSFRTGGYAGTDKLIF. Written as DNA, the CDR3 is TGTGCCTGTGACGACTCTTTCCGTACTGGGGGATACGCAGGAACCGATAAACTCATCTTT.

In this sample, this clone turned up a few times. The amino acid sequence in TCRdb belongs to a much larger clone and departs from this DNA's translation at residue 6, likely a sequencing read error; the sequence shown is translated from the DNA. The chain links TRDV2 to TRDJ1; 10 nucleotides agree with TRDD3. The trim removed 0 bases at V and 0 bases at J, leaving 6 bases unmatched. This CDR3 comprises 17 residues. In germline, CDR1 is GEAIGNYY, CDR2 EKD. The CDR3 region is CACDTPLGDPYTDKLIF. DNA of the CDR3: TGTGCCTGTGACACCCCACTGGGGGATCCGTACACCGATAAACTCATCTTT.

By sample fraction, this clone is large. The sample contains more than one DNA sequence encoding this CDR3. The chain carries TRDV1 and TRDJ1; 9 nucleotides agree with TRDD3. The J segment lost 0 bases and the V segment lost 0 bases, leaving 14 bases of the junction unmatched. Germline V gives CDR1 TSWWSYY, CDR2 QGS. This CDR3 is 20 amino acids long. CDR3 residues: CALGELGIPTYWGNTDKLIF. CDR3 DNA sequence: TGTGCTCTTGGGGAACTAGGTATTCCTACCTACTGGGGGAACACCGATAAACTCATCTTT.

As regards this clone: This likely came from a read error, as a far larger clone is one base away. Distinct nucleotide sequences in the sample also encode this CDR3. The chain uses TRDV2 and TRDJ1, with 9 bases identical to TRDD3. Germline CDR1 is GEAIGNYY and CDR2 is EKD. The CDR3 extends over 15 amino acids. In nucleotides, the CDR3 is TGTGCCTGTGACACCTTAGCGGGGGATACCGATAAACTCATTTTT. Translating it yields CACDTLAGDTDKLIF.

Concerning this clone: This is likely an artifact of a read error, given a far larger clone one base away. Additional DNA sequences in this sample encode the identical CDR3. The V and J genes are TRAV29/DV5 and TRDJ1, with D perhaps TRDD3 (6 bases). The CDR3 extends over 15 amino acids. The germline V gene encodes CDR1 NSMFDY and CDR2 ISSIKDK. The ends were cut back, 1 base at V and 0 bases at J, with 13 bases in the middle. CDR3 nucleotides: TGTGCAGCAAGCATCCTGGGGTCCCACACCGATAAACTCATCTTT. This encodes CAASILGSHTDKLIF.

This clone was recorded a few times. The chain uses TRDV2 and TRDJ1; TRDD3 matches at 13 bases. V was clipped by 1 base and J by 0 bases; unmatched bases: 7. The germline V gene encodes CDR1 GEAIGNYY and CDR2 EKD. The CDR3 has 18 residues. The CDR3 coding sequence is TGTGCCTGTGACACGATCTCACTGGGGGATACGCACACCGATAAACTCATCTTT. This gives the protein CACDTISLGDTHTDKLIF.

This clone was observed a handful of times. The chain combines TRDV2 with TRDJ1, with TRDD3 matching over 13 bases. Per the germline V gene, CDR1 is GEAIGNYY and CDR2 is EKD. The CDR3 loop spans 17 amino acids. The V segment lost 3 bases and the J segment 0 bases; nucleotides outside the gene matches: 6. The CDR3 DNA sequence: TGTGCCTGTGACCCTGTACTGGGGGATACGCACACCGATAAACTCATCTTT. This translates into CACDPVLGDTHTDKLIF.

This clone appeared a few times. Only one base separates this from a far larger clonotype, so it likely reflects a read error. Other DNA sequences in the same sample also yield this CDR3. The J gene is TRDJ1, the V gene TRDV2, with TRDD3 matching over 10 bases. CDR3 length: 17 residues. CDR1 is GEAIGNYY, CDR2 EKD, per germline. Here the CDR3 reads CACDTLLGDPYTDKLIF. Written as DNA, the CDR3 is TGTGCCTGTGACACCCTACTGGGGGATCCGTACACCGATAAACTCATTTTT.

In regard to this clone: With a far larger clone one base away, a read error is the likely cause. Other DNA sequences in the sample encode the same CDR3. The rearrangement uses TRDV2 and TRDJ1; perhaps TRDD3 as D (6 bases). The CDR3 runs 17 residues. From germline, CDR1 is GEAIGNYY and CDR2 EKD. The ends were cut back, 3 bases at V and 2 bases at J, with 21 bases in the middle. The CDR3 coding sequence is TGTGCCTGTGACTACATTGGGGGCAAAATGTATACCGATAAACTCATCTTT. Its protein product is CACDYIGGKMYTDKLIF.